The clone carrying this TCR beta chain was seen only once. As yet, its antigen is unknown. The sample originates from a study of T cell repertoires in cytomegalovirus infection. Study-level points and caveats: There were HLA-C-restricted CMV-specific TCR beta clonotypes dominating the ex vivo response.

The CDR3 covers 16 residues. Germline V lookup: CDR1 MDHEN, CDR2 SYDVKM. V lost 6 bases, J lost 3 bases, and 8 bases stayed unmatched. TCRdb recomputed calls from the reads with MiXCR, one row per CDR3 protein. The data show around 740,000 distinct CDR3 sequences, 35% to 45% seen once. V usage is TRBV28 and J usage is TRBJ2-2; 9 positions match TRBD2. This TCR was sampled from a human donor in good health (CMV status not recorded). Some clones in this sample may be carry-over from other donors' samples. The sequenced sample consisted of PBMCs. The CDR3, as DNA: TGTGCCAGCAGACCGTTAGCGGGAGTTGACACCGGGGAGCTGTTTTTT. Translated: CASRPLAGVDTGELFF. Based on the CDR3 plus reference TRBV28 and TRBJ2-2, the full variable domain is DVKVTQSSRYLVKRTGEKVFLECVQDMDHENMFWYRQDPGLGLRLIYFSYDVKMKEKGDIPEGYSVSREKKERFSLILESASTNQTSMYLCASRPLAGVDTGELFFGEGSRLTVL.